This TCR beta chain was sequenced during a study of siplizumab effects on memory and regulatory T cells. This clone was seen more than once but under ten times. Its matching antigen is unknown. The study, taken as a whole, reports: A naive or memory phenotype could not be assigned to roughly 75-96% of the proliferating CD4+ or CD8+ clones. Alloreactive sequences that could be traced to unstimulated CD4+ memory cells showed a significant reduction under siplizumab. Naive T cells appeared more diverse than memory cells and seemed to be major alloresponse contributors. Mappable CD4+ clones that were alloreactive averaged roughly 69% Treg-derived with siplizumab versus roughly 27% in controls.

Generated by immunoSEQ multiplex PCR, the TCRdb table keeps only in-frame clones and is missing some. The sample includes more than 75,000 clones, roughly 93% of them seen just once. Trimming removed 4 bases at V and 0 bases at J, with 9 bases between. From germline, CDR1 is SGHTA and CDR2 FQGTGA. This CDR3 has 15 amino acids. The chain recombines TRBV7-3 with TRBJ2-2; TRBD1 might be the D (6 bases). This TCR was recovered from a human donor in good health. Sequencing used CD8+ T cells sorted from blood. For the CDR3, the DNA is TGTGCCAGCAGCTCCGGACAGACGAACACCGGGGAGCTGTTTTTT. It is translated as CASSSGQTNTGELFF.